The 3 T cell receptor beta chains reported below all come from one sample, sequenced in a study of shared clonotypes between healthy human individuals. Measured with immunoSEQ multiplex PCR; TCRdb has only the in-frame clones, and not every one. The table records approximately 1.5 million clones, approximately 98.5% of them present only once. Sequenced sample: naive CD4+ T cells sorted from blood. Subset reported: CD45RA+ positively selected. The receptors originated from a man aged 25 to 45 in good health.

The rearrangement uses TRBV27 and TRBJ2-1, with D perhaps TRBD2 (6 bases). The germline gives CDR1 MNHEY, CDR2 SMNVEV (reference sequence). With 6 bases removed from V and 0 bases from J, the gap between germline ends came to 24 bases. The length of the CDR3 is 19 residues. In nucleotides, the CDR3 is TGTGCCAGCAGCTCCTTTATCTCGGGGGTAACGAGCTCCTACAATGAGCAGTTCTTC. Translated: CASSSFISGVTSSYNEQFF.

V is TRBV28 and J is TRBJ2-7, with D perhaps TRBD2 (7 bases). The CDR3 is 13 residues long. Germline values: CDR1 MDHEN, CDR2 SYDVKM. The V gene lost 10 bases and the J gene lost 5 bases, with 18 bases spanning the gap. The CDR3 nucleotides are TGTGCCACCTCCTTGGGGGGGGCGGACGAGCAGTACTTC. It specifies CATSLGGADEQYF.

The genes are TRBV5-4 and TRBJ2-7; the match to TRBD2 covers 10 bases. The length of the CDR3 is 15 residues. V shed 1 base and J 4 bases; nucleotides not matched to a gene: 5. Looked up from germline, CDR1 is SGHNT and CDR2 is YYREEE (reference sequence). CDR3: CASSLSSGSWYEQYF. As DNA, the CDR3 is TGTGCCAGCAGCTTGTCTAGCGGGAGTTGGTACGAGCAGTACTTC.